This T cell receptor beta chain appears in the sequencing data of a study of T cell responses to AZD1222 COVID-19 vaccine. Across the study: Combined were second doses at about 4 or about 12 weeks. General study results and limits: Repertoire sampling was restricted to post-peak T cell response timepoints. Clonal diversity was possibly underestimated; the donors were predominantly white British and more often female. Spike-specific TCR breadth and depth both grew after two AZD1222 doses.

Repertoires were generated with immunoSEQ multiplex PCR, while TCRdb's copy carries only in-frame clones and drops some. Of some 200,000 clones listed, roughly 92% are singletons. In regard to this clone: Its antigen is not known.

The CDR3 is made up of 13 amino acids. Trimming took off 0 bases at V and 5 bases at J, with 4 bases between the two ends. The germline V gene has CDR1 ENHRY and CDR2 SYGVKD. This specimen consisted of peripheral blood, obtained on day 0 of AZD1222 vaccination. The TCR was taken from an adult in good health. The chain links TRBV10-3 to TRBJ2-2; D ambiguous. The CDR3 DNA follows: TGTGCCATCAGTGAGTCAGGTACCGGGGAGCTGTTTTTT. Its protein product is CAISESGTGELFF.